Listed below are T cell receptor beta chains from one sample, sequenced in a study of cytomegalovirus exposure and HLA in healthy donors. Data came from immunoSEQ multiplex PCR; TCRdb stores just in-frame clones and leaves some out. The sample consists of approximately 180,000 clones, just over 70% of them appearing once. The sample comprised PBMCs. These receptors all stem from a human donor in good health. Both conserved end residues are part of each CDR3.

TRBJ1-4	TRBV2	CASSVGGGQVFF
TRBJ1-5	TRBV2	CASRKDRDNQPQHF
TRBJ2-5	TRBV15	CATSRGRSQETQYF
TRBJ2-2	TRBV7-9	CASSSERWRIRGGELFF
TRBJ2-5	TRBV7-7	CASTISRDRRETQYF
TRBJ1-4	TRBV30	CAWRATGRSRNEKLFF
TRBJ1-2	TRBV5-1	CASSLGGRTDANYGYTF
TRBJ1-5	TRBV27	CASSLSMQGVKPQHF
TRBJ1-1	TRBV14	CASSQDRTGYNTEAFF
TRBJ2-3	TRBV5-4	CASSLARGSTDTQYF
TRBJ2-2	TRBV5-1	CASSLVPSGGTNTGELFF
TRBJ2-3	TRBV19	CASRTVAGGPTDTQYF
TRBJ1-6	TRBV21-1	CASSKGLQVPRSPLHF
TRBJ2-7	TRBV6-6	CASLPGLAGYEQYF
TRBJ2-7	TRBV5-1	CASSLALSSGELYEQYF
TRBJ1-6	TRBV27	CASSESSSYNSPLHF
TRBJ2-2	TRBV21-1	CASTKEGDHQTGELFF
TRBJ1-5	TRBV5-8	CASSFLLQGAQPQHF
TRBJ2-5	TRBV19	CASSTAGVRGTQYF
TRBJ1-5	TRBV5-3	CARSHNQPQHF
TRBJ2-1	TRBV6-6	CASSAGPEQFF
TRBJ1-1	TRBV18	CASSPPGNTEAFF
TRBJ2-3	TRBV30	CAWSFLFFGAGGRTDTQYF
TRBJ2-5	TRBV29-1	CSVEVSSGALAQYF
TRBJ2-1	TRBV5-1	CASSRPGSYNEQFF
TRBJ2-7	TRBV7-6	CASSLGPSSSGGVSYEQYF
TRBJ1-2	TRBV16	CASSPRDRDYGYTF
TRBJ1-1	TRBV29-1	CSVEDVQGAEAFF
TRBJ2-3	TRBV19	CASSMDRGLTDTQYF
TRBJ1-5	TRBV9	CASSPPREGTDVGNQPQHF
TRBJ2-3	TRBV7-3	CASSPQGGGTDTQYF
TRBJ2-3	TRBV5-6	CASSRITLGGGTDTQYF
TRBJ2-7	TRBV11-3	CASSLEAADYEQYF
TRBJ1-1	TRBV19	CASIPKGLDNTEAFF
TRBJ1-1	TRBV5-1	CASSPWWLGRVTEAFF
TRBJ2-3	TRBV7-2	CASSLAAGATDTQYF
TRBJ2-7	TRBV19	CASSAGSSYEQYF
TRBJ1-2	TRBV19	CASSVTRVNYGYTF
TRBJ2-7	TRBV5-1	CASSSGAGGYEQYF
TRBJ2-7	TRBV27	CASSFGGLEQYF
TRBJ2-7	TRBV30	CAWSGGVQGATYEQYF
TRBJ1-1	TRBV28	CASTTPGKNTEAFF
TRBJ1-4	TRBV6-1	CASKSSATNEKLFF
TRBJ1-5	TRBV27	CASSLSLRSNQPQHF
TRBJ1-1	TRBV29-1	CSVEDGGWWTEAFF
TRBJ2-5	TRBV5-1	CASSLQETQYF
TRBJ2-7	TRBV7-6	CASSLAVLAAYEQYF
TRBJ2-2	TRBV6-6	CASSYEGGDGELFF
TRBJ2-3	TRBV6-5	CASSGQGSDSDTQYF
TRBJ1-1	TRBV20-1	CSAGPQVVAFF
TRBJ1-2	TRBV9	CASSALQGAGGYTF
TRBJ1-1	TRBV7-9	CASSLYITGQPEAFF
TRBJ2-2	TRBV4-1	CASSQVSSTYTGELFF
TRBJ2-3	TRBV4-3	CASSQDWRGTDTQYF
TRBJ1-2	TRBV2	CASRQGLNYGYTF
TRBJ1-1	TRBV2	CASTGGLGTEAFF
TRBJ1-1	TRBV5-5	CASSLVAGGSGGTEAFF
TRBJ1-4	TRBV9	CASSSGRGYEKLFF
TRBJ1-2	TRBV4-1	CASSQDYRGYGYTF
TRBJ1-4	TRBV7-9	CASSLVVQGVEKLFF